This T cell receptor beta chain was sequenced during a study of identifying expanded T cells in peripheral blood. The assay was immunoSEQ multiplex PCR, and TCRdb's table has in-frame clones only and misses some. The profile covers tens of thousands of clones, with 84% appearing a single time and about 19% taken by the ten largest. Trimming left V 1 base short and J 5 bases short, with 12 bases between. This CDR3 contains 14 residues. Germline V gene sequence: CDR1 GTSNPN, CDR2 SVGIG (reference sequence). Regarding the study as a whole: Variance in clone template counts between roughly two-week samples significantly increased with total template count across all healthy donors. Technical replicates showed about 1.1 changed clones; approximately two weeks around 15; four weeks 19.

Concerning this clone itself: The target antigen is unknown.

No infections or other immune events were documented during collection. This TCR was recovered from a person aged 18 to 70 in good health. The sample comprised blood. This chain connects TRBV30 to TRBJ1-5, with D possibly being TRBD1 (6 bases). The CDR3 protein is CAWSAVAGDQPQHF. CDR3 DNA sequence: TGTGCCTGGAGTGCGGTGGCAGGGGATCAGCCCCAGCATTTT.